The clone carrying this TCR beta chain was seen a single time. Its matching antigen is unknown. These data are taken from a study of T cell responses to AZD1222 COVID-19 vaccine. Repertoires were generated with immunoSEQ multiplex PCR, while TCRdb's copy carries only in-frame clones and drops some. The sample consists of fewer than 300,000 clones, 93% of them appearing once. Broader study findings: Rises in breadth and depth of Spike-specific TCRs came after two AZD1222 doses.

V trimming: 3 bases; J trimming: 4 bases; junction bases outside the gene matches: 4. The CDR3 loop spans 16 amino acids. Germline CDR1 reads KGHSH; CDR2 reads LQKENI. The chain is built from TRBV18 and TRBJ2-2; 11 bases align to TRBD1. The receptor's source is an adult in good health. Specimen: peripheral blood, collected on day 0 of AZD1222 vaccination. CDR3 amino acids: CASSPKGQGATGELFF. The CDR3 DNA reads TGTGCCAGCTCACCGAAAGGACAGGGGGCCACCGGGGAGCTGTTTTTT.